One and the same sample provided the 13 T cell receptor beta chains below, sequenced in a study of CD8 T cells in ankylosing spondylitis. Via MiXCR, TCRdb re-called the 5' RACE reads, giving one row per CDR3 protein. The table has about 240,000 distinct CDR3 sequences, 20% to 30% seen once. The sample consisted of blood, either unsorted or a sorted T cell fraction (not recorded which). The receptors come from a male donor with ankylosing spondylitis or in good health (not recorded which).

The table lists this clonotype with many counts. The rearrangement uses TRBV12-3 or TRBV12-4 and TRBJ2-1; either TRBD1 or TRBD2 may fit D (6 bases each). There are 14 residues in the CDR3. V lost 3 bases, J lost 6 bases, and 12 bases lay in between. Here the CDR3 reads CASSFGGAFNEQFF. The CDR3 region has the DNA TGTGCCAGCAGTTTCGGGGGCGCTTTCAATGAGCAGTTCTTC.

The gene calls are TRBV6-5 and TRBJ2-3; no definite D call. Germline CDR1 MNHEY, CDR2 SVGAGI. Deletions cut 6 bases from V and 4 bases from J, with 11 bases between. CDR3 length equals 13 residues. CDR3 sequence: CASSLLEADTQYF. The CDR3 bases are TGTGCCAGCAGCCTTCTCGAGGCAGATACGCAGTATTTT.

This clonotype was counted ten times or more. The rearrangement uses TRBV12-3 or TRBV12-4 and TRBJ1-1; D is ambiguous. The CDR3 covers 12 residues. Trimming took off 3 bases at V and 1 base at J, with 3 bases between the two ends. The CDR3 region is CASSFRNTEAFF. Here the CDR3 DNA reads TGTGCCAGCAGTTTTCGGAACACTGAAGCTTTCTTT.

This sequence joins TRBV20-1 and TRBJ2-7; possible D gene TRBD1, 5 bases. The CDR3 consists of 12 residues. Deletions cut 6 bases from V and 1 base from J, with 10 bases between. From germline, CDR1 is DFQATT and CDR2 SNEGSKA (reference sequence). The CDR3 loop reads CSAERGSYEQYF. The CDR3 nucleotides are TGCAGTGCCGAAAGGGGTTCCTACGAGCAGTACTTC.

This clonotype appeared a few times. The rearrangement joins TRBV20-1 to TRBJ1-1, with TRBD1 matching over 9 bases. V shed 1 base and J 3 bases; nucleotides not matched to a gene: 6. CDR1 is DFQATT and CDR2 is SNEGSKA in the germline V gene (reference sequence). The CDR3 extends over 15 amino acids. The CDR3 DNA reads TGCAGTGCTAGAGTGGAGGGACAGGGTTACACTGAAGCTTTCTTT. This gives the protein CSARVEGQGYTEAFF.

The J gene is TRBJ1-1, the V gene TRBV20-1; a weak D match, TRBD1 (5 bases). The CDR3 has 12 amino acids. The germline V gene encodes CDR1 DFQATT and CDR2 SNEGSKA (reference sequence). V was pared by 0 bases and J by 10 bases, with 12 bases between. This chain's CDR3 is CSARDRGRTAFF. The DNA for the CDR3 is TGCAGTGCTAGAGATCGGGGCCGGACAGCTTTCTTT.

This clonotype was detected a few times. The gene calls are TRBV20-1 and TRBJ2-1, with D hard to call. The V gene lost 0 bases and the J gene lost 3 bases, with 9 bases spanning the gap. Per germline, CDR1 DFQATT and CDR2 SNEGSKA (reference sequence). The CDR3 has 14 amino acids. CDR3 in amino acids: CSARDPRSYNEQFF. CDR3 in DNA: TGCAGTGCTAGAGACCCCCGCAGCTACAATGAGCAGTTCTTC.

In its sample, this clonotype was seen a few times. The chain recombines TRBV12-3 or TRBV12-4 with TRBJ2-5, with D perhaps TRBD2 (6 bases). Trimming pared 8 bases from V and 7 bases from J, leaving 11 bases between. CDR3 size: 11 residues. As DNA, the CDR3 is TGTGCCAGCTCCATGGGGGGGACCCAGTACTTC. Protein: CASSMGGTQYF.

There are many counts of this clonotype. V gene TRBV27 combines with J gene TRBJ1-2, with TRBD1 matching 12 bases. From germline, CDR1 is MNHEY and CDR2 SMNVEV (reference sequence). Trimming cost V 5 bases and J 7 bases; bases outside gene matches: 5. The CDR3 contains 14 residues. CDR3 in amino acids: CASSTGQGAGGYTF. The CDR3 DNA reads TGTGCCAGCAGTACGGGACAGGGGGCGGGTGGCTACACCTTC.

This clonotype has just one count. This chain joins TRBV15 and TRBJ2-7, with unresolved D. Germline V gene lookup returns CDR1 LNHNV and CDR2 YYDKDF (reference sequence). V was trimmed by 1 base and J by 4 bases, leaving 11 bases between them. The CDR3 extends over 14 amino acids. CDR3 in amino acids: CATSRAGNLYEQYF. CDR3 DNA: TGTGCCACCAGCAGAGCAGGAAACCTATACGAGCAGTACTTC.

This clonotype was recorded at least ten times. The CDR3 loop is CSARDGQGSGTEAFF. In DNA form, the CDR3 reads TGCAGTGCTAGAGATGGACAGGGGAGTGGGACTGAAGCTTTCTTT. J is TRBJ1-1 and V is TRBV20-1; 9 bases are shared with TRBD1. Germline CDR1 is DFQATT and CDR2 is SNEGSKA (reference sequence). V was pared by 0 bases and J by 5 bases, with 7 bases of the junction left unmatched. The length of the CDR3 is 15 residues.

This chain uses TRBV20-1 with TRBJ1-4; a possible D gene is TRBD1 (6 bases). The CDR3 contains 15 residues. Trimming stripped 3 bases from V and 2 bases from J, with 13 bases between. CDR1 is DFQATT and CDR2 is SNEGSKA in the germline V gene (reference sequence). The DNA for the CDR3 is TGCAGTGCTAGGAGAGACAGGAGGACTAATGAAAAACTGTTTTTT. Encoded protein: CSARRDRRTNEKLFF.

This clonotype came up a few times. The chain has TRBV7-2 and TRBJ2-2; the D is unclear. The germline CDR1 and CDR2 sequences are SGHTA and FQGNSA. CDR3 length equals 18 residues. V was pared by 1 base and J by 3 bases, with 18 bases between. In DNA, the CDR3 is TGTGCCAGCAGCTTAGGGCTGGAGAACCCACGTTACACCGGGGAGCTGTTTTTT. Translation: CASSLGLENPRYTGELFF.